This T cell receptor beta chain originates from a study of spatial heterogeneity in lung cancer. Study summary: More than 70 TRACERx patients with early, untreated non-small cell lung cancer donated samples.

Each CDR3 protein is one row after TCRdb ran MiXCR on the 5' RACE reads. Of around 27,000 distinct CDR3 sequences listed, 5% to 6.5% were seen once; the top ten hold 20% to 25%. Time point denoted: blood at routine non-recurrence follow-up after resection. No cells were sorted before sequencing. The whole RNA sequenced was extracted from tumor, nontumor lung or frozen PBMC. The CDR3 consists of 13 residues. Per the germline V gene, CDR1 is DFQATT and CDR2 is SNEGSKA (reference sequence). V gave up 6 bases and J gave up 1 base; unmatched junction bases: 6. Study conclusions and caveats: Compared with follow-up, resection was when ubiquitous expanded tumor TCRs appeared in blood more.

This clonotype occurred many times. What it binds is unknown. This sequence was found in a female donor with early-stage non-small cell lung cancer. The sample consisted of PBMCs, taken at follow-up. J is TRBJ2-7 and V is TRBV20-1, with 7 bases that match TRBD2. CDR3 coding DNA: TGCAGTGCCCCGGGGGAGGGGTCCTACGAGCAGTACTTC. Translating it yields CSAPGEGSYEQYF.